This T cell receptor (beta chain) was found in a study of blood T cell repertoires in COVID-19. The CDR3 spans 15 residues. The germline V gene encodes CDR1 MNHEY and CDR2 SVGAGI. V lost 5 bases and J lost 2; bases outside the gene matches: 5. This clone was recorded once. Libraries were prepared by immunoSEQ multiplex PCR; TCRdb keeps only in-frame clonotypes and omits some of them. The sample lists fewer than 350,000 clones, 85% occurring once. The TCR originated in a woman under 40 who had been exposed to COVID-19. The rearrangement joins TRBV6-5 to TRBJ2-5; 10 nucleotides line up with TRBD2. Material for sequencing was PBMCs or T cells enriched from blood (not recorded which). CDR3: CASSLSGGQQETQYF. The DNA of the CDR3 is TGTGCCAGCAGTCTTAGCGGGGGGCAACAAGAGACCCAGTACTTC.